This T cell receptor beta chain was obtained from a study of neoadjuvant anti-PD-1 for oral cavity cancer. At the level of the study: Most patients had three to four biweekly doses of 3 mg/kg nivolumab before resection. Patients without progression got a fourth dose around day 43.

Data came from immunoSEQ multiplex PCR; TCRdb stores just in-frame clones and leaves some out. The data hold under 85,000 clones, with 84% observed a single time. The germline V gene has CDR1 SGHRS and CDR2 YFSETQ. The V end lost 4 bases, the J end lost 0 bases, and 6 bases lay between the germline ends. The CDR3 length is 13 residues. PBMCs were not maintained or expanded in culture before analysis. In this sample, this clone turned up once. This sequence originates from a person between 35 and 79 years old with oral cavity squamous cell carcinoma. The chain uses TRBV5-1 and TRBJ2-3, with D unresolved. The sample was PBMCs, taken before nivolumab (anti-PD-1) treatment. CDR3 nucleotide sequence: TGCGCCAGCAGCCCCGACAGCACAGATACGCAGTATTTT. This encodes CASSPDSTDTQYF.